The sequence of this TCR beta chain was determined in a study of blood T cell repertoires in COVID-19. Study overall: COVID-19 samples from acute and convalescent phases originated in the United States, Italy and Spain. PBMCs, B-cell-depleted T cells, or T cells provided the cDNA or gDNA that made up the material.

The length of the CDR3 is 19 residues. Trimming shortened V by 4 bases and J by 4 bases, and 25 bases separated the two germline ends. Germline V gives CDR1 SGHNT, CDR2 YENEEA. In the study's own analysis: Amplified reference gene primers provided the basis for estimating nucleated cell counts. The table came from immunoSEQ multiplex PCR; TCRdb's copy has only in-frame clones and leaves some out. V, J and clone size are taken as reported in that table, and D and trimming were inferred from the DNA itself. The table has some 200,000 clones, approximately 87% seen once. The sample comprised peripheral blood. The sequence was collected from a woman under 30 who had recovered from COVID-19. V and J are TRBV11-3 and TRBJ2-2, with a possible D match to TRBD1 (5 bases). DNA for the CDR3: TGTGCCAGCAGCTCCCCCTACGTCGGCGACAGCAAGGCCACCGGGGAGCTGTTTTTT. It yields the protein CASSSPYVGDSKATGELFF.